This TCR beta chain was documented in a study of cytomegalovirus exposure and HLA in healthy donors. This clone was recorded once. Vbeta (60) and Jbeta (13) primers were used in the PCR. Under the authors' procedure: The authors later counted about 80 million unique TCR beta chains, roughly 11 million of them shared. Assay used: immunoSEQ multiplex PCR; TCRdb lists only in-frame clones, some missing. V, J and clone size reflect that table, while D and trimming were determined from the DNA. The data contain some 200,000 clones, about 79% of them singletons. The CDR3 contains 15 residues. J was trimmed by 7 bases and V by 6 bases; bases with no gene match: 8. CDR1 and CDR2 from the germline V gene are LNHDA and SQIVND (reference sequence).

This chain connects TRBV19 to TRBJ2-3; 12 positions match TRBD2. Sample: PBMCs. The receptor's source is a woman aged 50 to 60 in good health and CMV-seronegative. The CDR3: CASRPGLAGANTQYF. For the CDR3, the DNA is TGTGCCAGTAGGCCGGGACTAGCGGGCGCAAATACGCAGTATTTT. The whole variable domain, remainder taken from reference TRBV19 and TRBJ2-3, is DGGITQSPKYLFRKEGQNVTLSCEQNLNHDAMYWYRQDPGQGLRLIYYSQIVNDFQKGDIAEGYSVSREKKESFPLTVTSAQKNPTAFYLCASRPGLAGANTQYFGPGTRLTVL.